This passage covers 17 T cell receptor beta chains from one sample sequenced in a study of blood T cell repertoires in COVID-19. Assay used: immunoSEQ multiplex PCR; TCRdb lists only in-frame clones, some missing. The sample carries roughly 250,000 clones, under 90% recorded once. What was sequenced was peripheral blood. These receptors were collected from an older woman with active or convalescent COVID-19.

V is TRBV5-5 and J is TRBJ1-5; D call uncertain. CDR1 is SGHKS and CDR2 is YYEKEE in the germline V gene (reference sequence). V was cut by 1 base and J by 2 bases, with 13 bases left in between. The CDR3 runs 16 residues. CDR3 nucleotide sequence: TGTGCCAGCAGCTTGACCTTGGCTGCAGGCAATCAGCCCCAGCATTTT. Translating it yields CASSLTLAAGNQPQHF. Full variable domain (rest looked up from reference TRBV5-5 and TRBJ1-5): DAGVTQSPTHLIKTRGQQVTLRCSPISGHKSVSWYQQVLGQGPQFIFQYYEKEERGRGNFPDRFSARQFPNYSSELNVNALLLGDSALYLCASSLTLAAGNQPQHFGDGTRLSIL.

This sequence joins TRBV27 and TRBJ1-2; D perhaps matches TRBD1 (5 bases). Trimming cost V 5 bases and J 3 bases, with 16 bases left between them. CDR1 is MNHEY and CDR2 is SMNVEV in the germline V gene (reference sequence). CDR3 length: 15 residues. CDR3 in DNA: TGTGCCAGCAGTCTCCGACAGTCAGGGTACTATGGCTACACCTTC. Translation gives CASSLRQSGYYGYTF.

The CDR3 loop is CASSFLAGGGTGELFF. The DNA of the CDR3 is TGTGCCAGCAGTTTCTTAGCGGGGGGCGGCACCGGGGAGCTGTTTTTT. V is TRBV6-2 or TRBV6-3 and J is TRBJ2-2; 10 bases fit TRBD2. The CDR3 spans 16 residues. Germline lookup yields CDR1 MNHEY and CDR2 SVGEGT. Trimming at V came to 4 bases and at J to 4 bases, leaving 6 bases not matched to a gene.

CDR3 sequence: CASSQISGTGSDEQYF. The CDR3 coding sequence is TGTGCCAGCAGCCAAATATCCGGGACAGGGAGCGACGAGCAGTACTTC. This chain links TRBV3-1 (or the pseudogene TRBV3-2) with TRBJ2-7, with 9 bases matching TRBD1. CDR1 and CDR2 from the germline V gene are LGHDT and YNNKEL (reference sequence). The ends lost 2 bases at V and 5 bases at J; junction bases unmatched: 10. CDR3 length: 16 residues.

The chain couples TRBV18 to TRBJ1-6; D unclear. V was shortened by 6 bases and J by 5 bases, with 11 bases between the two germline ends. The CDR3 spans 14 residues. Germline V gene lookup returns CDR1 KGHSH and CDR2 LQKENI. The CDR3 region is CASSRAGNNSPLHF. The CDR3 bases are TGTGCCAGCTCGAGGGCAGGAAATAATTCACCCCTCCACTTT.

This clone has only a few counts. The rearrangement uses TRBV6-5 and TRBJ1-1; D not certain. CDR3 size: 11 residues. Germline CDR1 and CDR2: MNHEY and SVGAGI. V was cut by 8 bases and J by 7 bases, with 11 bases left in between. CDR3 amino acids: CASAKRSEAFF. In DNA form, the CDR3 reads TGTGCCAGCGCCAAACGGAGTGAAGCTTTCTTT.

The rearrangement links TRBV7-9 to TRBJ1-1, with unresolved D. The CDR3 runs 14 residues. Germline V gene sequence: CDR1 SEHNR, CDR2 FQNEAQ (reference sequence). Trimming pared 7 bases from V and 0 bases from J, leaving 12 bases between. CDR3 nucleotide sequence: TGTGCCAGCATCGGAGAGACTGTGAACACTGAAGCTTTCTTT. This codes for CASIGETVNTEAFF.

The genes are TRBV11-2 and TRBJ2-1, with 12 bases fitting TRBD2. This CDR3 contains 17 residues. Germline CDR1 and CDR2: SGHAT and FQNNGV. Unmatched junction bases numbered 7, after V lost 1 base and J lost 6 bases. This chain's CDR3 is CASSLGASGGEVNEQFF. For the CDR3, the DNA is TGTGCCAGCAGCTTAGGGGCTAGCGGGGGGGAGGTCAATGAGCAGTTCTTC.

Written as DNA, the CDR3 is TGTGCCAGCAGATTAAACCCAGGGAACCAGAACACTGAAGCTTTCTTT. It yields the protein CASRLNPGNQNTEAFF. V and J are TRBV7-9 and TRBJ1-1; D possibly corresponds to TRBD1 (5 bases). Trimming pared 6 bases from V and 1 base from J, leaving 18 bases between. This CDR3 spans 16 amino acids. CDR1 and CDR2 from the germline V gene are SEHNR and FQNEAQ (reference sequence).

DNA of the CDR3: TGTGCCAGCAGCTTAAACAGAGTCTCCGGGGAGCTGTTTTTT. Amino acids: CASSLNRVSGELFF. The V call is TRBV7-3, the J call TRBJ2-2; D gene ambiguous. Looked up from germline, CDR1 is SGHTA and CDR2 is FQGTGA. V was pared by 1 base and J by 6 bases, with 9 bases between. This CDR3 spans 14 amino acids. Full variable domain (remainder filled in from reference TRBV7-3 and TRBJ2-2): GAGVSQTPSNKVTEKGKYVELRCDPISGHTALYWYRQSLGQGPEFLIYFQGTGAADDSGLPNDRFFAVRPEGSVSTLKIQRTERGDSAVYLCASSLNRVSGELFFGEGSRLTVL.

The rearrangement links TRBV19 to TRBJ1-2; D gene ambiguous. The CDR3 is made up of 18 amino acids. Germline CDR1 is LNHDA and CDR2 is SQIVND (reference sequence). The ends were cut back, 4 bases at V and 5 bases at J, with 26 bases in the middle. DNA for the CDR3: TGTGCCAGTAGTAACACCCGACTGAATCCGCAACGACCTTATGGCTACACCTTC. Protein product: CASSNTRLNPQRPYGYTF.

This clone was found once. V is TRBV29-1 and J is TRBJ2-7, with 9 bases fitting TRBD1. This CDR3 contains 14 residues. J was trimmed by 4 bases and V by 6 bases; bases with no gene match: 10. Germline V gene sequence: CDR1 SQVTM, CDR2 ANQGSEA. The CDR3 here is CSVAPGTGKYEQYF. The DNA of the CDR3 is TGCAGCGTCGCCCCCGGGACAGGGAAATACGAGCAGTACTTC.

The V call is TRBV9, the J call TRBJ2-7, with 9 positions matching TRBD1. The germline V gene has CDR1 SGDLS and CDR2 YYNGEE. CDR3 length: 15 residues. V dropped 4 bases and J dropped 1; count of bases not matched to a gene: 6. The CDR3 coding sequence is TGTGCCAGCAGCACCTCGACAGGGGGGTCCTACGAGCAGTACTTC. Translated: CASSTSTGGSYEQYF.

This chain links TRBV10-1 with TRBJ1-2, with D hard to call. Looked up from germline, CDR1 is WNHNN and CDR2 is SYGVQD (reference sequence). The CDR3 runs 11 residues. Trimming pared 9 bases from V and 8 bases from J, leaving 13 bases between. This chain's CDR3 is CARTSGPGYTF. CDR3 nucleotides: TGCGCCAGAACTTCAGGCCCCGGCTACACCTTC.

The rearrangement links TRBV18 to TRBJ2-3; the match to TRBD1 covers 9 bases. V lost 4 bases to trimming and J lost 3 bases; unmatched junction nucleotides: 5. Germline values: CDR1 KGHSH, CDR2 LQKENI. The CDR3 totals 15 residues. CDR3 amino acids: CASSLGTGRTDTQYF. The CDR3 DNA reads TGTGCCAGCTCACTGGGGACAGGGAGGACAGATACGCAGTATTTT.

The chain recombines TRBV25-1 with TRBJ2-5; D is possibly TRBD1 (5 bases). CDR1 is MGHDK, CDR2 SYGVNS, per germline. CDR3 size: 13 residues. V was trimmed by 5 bases and J by 5 bases, leaving 12 bases between them. The CDR3 bases are TGTGCCAGCAGTTCCCAGGGATGGGAGACCCAGTACTTC. Translation gives CASSSQGWETQYF.

V and J are TRBV6-5 and TRBJ1-3; no firm D call. This CDR3 has 15 amino acids. Germline V gene data show CDR1 as MNHEY and CDR2 as SVGAGI. V shed 0 bases and J shed 2 bases, with 8 bases lying between them. The CDR3 nucleotides are TGTGCCAGCAGTTACTCGACTCGGACTGGAAACACCATATATTTT. Amino acid sequence: CASSYSTRTGNTIYF.